Reported below is one T cell receptor beta chain. This entry comes from a study of blood T cell repertoires in COVID-19. The wider study: The United States, Italy and Spain provided the acute and convalescent COVID-19 samples. From T cells, B-cell-depleted T cells, or PBMCs came the material, which was cDNA or gDNA.

In the authors' workflow: The assay estimated nucleated cells by amplifying reference gene primers. Clones were read by immunoSEQ multiplex PCR, and TCRdb kept only the in-frame ones, dropping some. The V and J calls and clone size come from that table; D and trimming were worked out from the DNA. The data show roughly 150,000 clones, about 80% seen once. Input material: peripheral blood. The clonotype was recovered from a man aged 55 to 70 with acute or convalescent COVID-19.

CDR3 residues: CASSTHRNTIYF. The CDR3 bases are TGTGCCAGCAGTACCCACAGAAACACCATATATTTT. The chain uses TRBV12-3 or TRBV12-4 and TRBJ1-3; D is unclear. V lost 5 bases to trimming and J lost 5 bases, with 7 bases between them. CDR3 length equals 12 residues.